Listed below are T cell receptor beta chains from one sample, sequenced in a study of Graves' ophthalmopathy and Graves' hyperthyroidism. TCRdb reprocessed the multiplex PCR reads with MiXCR, giving one entry per CDR3 protein. This sample has about 400,000 distinct CDR3 sequences, with 20% to 25% found just once. The sequenced material came from peripheral blood. Receptor source: a woman aged 18-30 years with stable Graves' hyperthyroidism. The CDR3 runs from the conserved cysteine through the conserved F or W. D genes are given only for firm matches. Where a row states a size, it is once, few, many or the class of an expanded clone; other rows omit it.

j_gene	v_gene	abundance	d_gene	CDR3aa	CDR3nt
TRBJ2-5	TRBV12-3/TRBV12-4	many	TRBD2	CASSRGTSAYQETQYF	TGTGCCAGCAGTCGAGGGACTAGCGCCTACCAAGAGACCCAGTACTTC
TRBJ2-5	TRBV14	many	TRBD1	CASSQDRGFMETQYF	TGTGCCAGCAGCCAGGACAGGGGGTTTATGGAGACCCAGTACTTC
TRBJ2-3	TRBV6-1	NA	TRBD2	CASSRAGDTAQYF	TGTGCCAGCAGTCGAGCGGGAGATACAGCGCAGTATTTT
TRBJ1-2	TRBV12-3/TRBV12-4	many	NA	CASNSPGQNYGYTF	TGTGCCAGCAACTCCCCGGGACAAAACTATGGCTACACCTTC
TRBJ2-7	TRBV4-2	many	TRBD2	CASSQDSGLGIYEQYF	TGTGCCAGCAGCCAAGATAGCGGACTAGGGATCTACGAGCAGTACTTC
TRBJ1-1	TRBV4-1	NA	NA	CASSPPRAKAFF	TGCGCCAGCAGCCCCCCCCGGGCCAAAGCTTTCTTT
TRBJ2-2	TRBV12-3/TRBV12-4	many	NA	CASSFTRDTGELFF	TGTGCCAGCAGTTTCACAAGAGACACCGGGGAGCTGTTTTTT
TRBJ2-7	TRBV20-1	many	TRBD2	CSARGASGGSYEQYF	TGCAGTGCTAGAGGAGCTAGCGGGGGATCCTACGAGCAGTACTTC
TRBJ1-5	TRBV11-3	many	NA	CASSPRPYSNQPQHF	TGTGCCAGCAGCCCCCGACCCTATAGCAATCAGCCCCAGCATTTT
TRBJ1-3	TRBV9	NA	NA	CASSVAPESGNTIYF	TGTGCCAGCAGCGTAGCTCCAGAGTCTGGAAACACCATATATTTT
TRBJ2-5	TRBV30	many	NA	CAWSVSEGTQYF	TGTGCCTGGAGTGTATCCGAGGGGACCCAGTACTTC
TRBJ1-1	TRBV7-9	many	NA	CASSLGRGTTEAFF	TGTGCCAGCAGCTTAGGACGGGGGACCACTGAAGCTTTCTTT
TRBJ2-5	TRBV24-1	NA	NA	CATSDSRTRQETQYF	TGTGCCACCAGTGATTCCCGGACAAGACAAGAGACCCAGTACTTC
TRBJ2-7	TRBV11-3	NA	NA	CASSFEPLEQYF	TGTGCCAGCAGTTTTGAACCCCTTGAGCAGTACTTC
TRBJ1-3	TRBV28	many	NA	CASEWGSGNTIYF	TGTGCCAGCGAGTGGGGCTCTGGAAACACCATATATTTT
TRBJ1-1	TRBV12-3/TRBV12-4	few	NA	CASRIHSNTEAFF	TGTGCCAGCAGGATCCATTCGAACACTGAAGCTTTCTTT
TRBJ2-7	TRBV19	many	NA	CASSAGVSYEQYF	TGTGCCAGTAGTGCTGGGGTCTCCTACGAGCAGTACTTC
TRBJ2-2	TRBV3-1	few	NA	CASSHRGGGTNTGELFF	TGTGCCAGCAGCCACCGAGGGGGAGGGACTAACACCGGGGAGCTGTTTTTT